Given below is one TCR beta chain in context. Its target is not known. It was across several immunoSEQ plates that each subset's genomic DNA was evenly split. Libraries were prepared by immunoSEQ multiplex PCR; TCRdb keeps only in-frame clonotypes and omits some of them. The table includes 330,000 or so clones, approximately 74% detected once. The record originates from a study of shared clonotypes between healthy human individuals. Study-wide results and caveats: Naive subsets usually exceeded memory subsets in estimated richness. The authors sampled blood alone, and tissue repertoires likely differ.

Germline CDR1 and CDR2: SGHDT and YYEEEE. V lost 4 bases, J lost 0 bases, and 5 bases stayed unmatched. There are 15 residues in the CDR3. The chain joins TRBV5-6 to TRBJ2-7; 9 bases fit TRBD2. The source is a young man in good health. What was sequenced was memory CD4+ T cells sorted from blood. As for subset: CD45RA-negative fraction. The CDR3 DNA follows: TGTGCCAGCAGCCAGCTAGCGGGAAACTCCTACGAGCAGTACTTC. This sequence encodes CASSQLAGNSYEQYF.